Shown below are 27 T cell receptor beta chains from a single sample sequenced in a study of Ad26.COV2.S vaccination and SARS-CoV-2 variants. Here immunoSEQ multiplex PCR was the method, and the copy in TCRdb shows in-frame clones only, minus some. The profile shows approximately 400,000 clones, 83% of them singletons. Treatment here: 15 to 20 received Ad26.COV2.S at low or high dose, single or two shots; a few received placebo; per-sample allocation not given. Sampling happened 63 days after the first vaccine or placebo injection. The input for sequencing was peripheral blood, taken in a trial of Ad26.COV2.S vaccine versus placebo. These receptors all come from a person between 18 and 65 years old who received the Ad26.COV2.S COVID-19 vaccine or a placebo.

The chain joins TRBV15 to TRBJ2-7; 8 nucleotides agree with TRBD2. Germline V gives CDR1 LNHNV, CDR2 YYDKDF (reference sequence). The CDR3 has 14 residues. Trimming removed 6 bases from V and 2 bases from J; junction bases left unmatched: 6. In DNA form, the CDR3 reads TGTGCCACCAGGAAAGTAGCGGGGACCTACGAGCAGTACTTC. This sequence encodes CATRKVAGTYEQYF.

The CDR3 DNA is TGTGCCAGCAGCTTTGGACCCCCGGGCGTAGGCATCGAGCAGTTCTTC. Its protein product is CASSFGPPGVGIEQFF. The rearrangement links TRBV7-2 to TRBJ2-1, with D unclear. The germline V gene has CDR1 SGHTA and CDR2 FQGNSA. The CDR3 runs 16 residues. The ends were cut back, 3 bases at V and 10 bases at J, with 22 bases in the middle. The complete variable domain, with remaining parts taken from reference TRBV7-2 and TRBJ2-1, reads GAGVSQSPSNKVTEKGKDVELRCDPISGHTALYWYRQSLGQGLEFLIYFQGNSAPDKSGLPSDRFSAERTGGSVSTLTIQRTQQEDSAVYLCASSFGPPGVGIEQFFGPGTRLTVL.

This chain connects TRBV13 to TRBJ2-7; D gene uncertain. CDR1 PRHDT and CDR2 FYEKMQ come from the germline V gene (reference sequence). Trimming pared 3 bases from V and 9 bases from J, leaving 15 bases between. The CDR3 consists of 13 residues. In nucleotides, the CDR3 is TGTGCCAGCAGCTTGTCCCGGTACCTAGGGCAGTACTTC. It yields the protein CASSLSRYLGQYF.

V usage is TRBV27 and J usage is TRBJ2-1; D is unclear. The V and J ends lost 5 bases and 8 bases respectively, with 10 bases between them. Germline CDR1 is MNHEY and CDR2 is SMNVEV (reference sequence). This CDR3 has 12 amino acids. The DNA for the CDR3 is TGTGCCAGCAGTACAATACTACATGAGCAGTTCTTC. This translates into CASSTILHEQFF.

The chain employs TRBV15 and TRBJ2-5, with D possibly being TRBD1 (6 bases). CDR3 length: 13 amino acids. Germline CDR1 LNHNV, CDR2 YYDKDF (reference sequence). V lost 4 bases to trimming and J lost 5 bases, with 11 bases between them. CDR3 in DNA: TGTGCCACCAGCACAGGGGTCCGGGAGACCCAGTACTTC. This codes for CATSTGVRETQYF.

A few counts support this clone. This rearrangement joins TRBV13 to TRBJ1-5; 7 bases line up with TRBD1. This CDR3 comprises 13 residues. The V and J ends lost 4 bases and 5 bases, in that order; junction bases with no gene match: 2. CDR1 is PRHDT, CDR2 FYEKMQ, per germline (reference sequence). CDR3 coding DNA: TGTGCCAGCAGCTACGACAGGGATCAGCCCCAGCATTTT. Translation gives CASSYDRDQPQHF.

The rearrangement links TRBV5-6 to TRBJ2-5; no definite D call. CDR3 length: 12 residues. Per the germline V gene, CDR1 is SGHDT and CDR2 is YYEEEE. V was shortened by 3 bases and J by 1 base, with 4 bases between the two germline ends. The CDR3, as DNA: TGTGCCAGCAGCTCCGCCCAAGAGACCCAGTACTTC. Its translation: CASSSAQETQYF.

The sample holds one count of this clone. The chain carries TRBV27 and TRBJ2-7, with 10 nucleotides matching TRBD1. The CDR3 extends over 15 amino acids. Germline V gene data show CDR1 as MNHEY and CDR2 as SMNVEV (reference sequence). Trimming cost V 3 bases and J 6 bases; bases outside gene matches: 8. The CDR3 spells CASSFSRDRGREQYF. CDR3 DNA: TGTGCCAGCAGTTTCAGCCGGGACAGGGGACGCGAGCAGTACTTC.

The J gene is TRBJ2-1, the V gene TRBV7-3; 8 positions match TRBD2. This CDR3 region has 15 residues. Germline V gene lookup returns CDR1 SGHTA and CDR2 FQGTGA. V lost 5 bases and J lost 1; bases outside the gene matches: 4. The CDR3 is CASSPLAGSYNEQFF. The DNA of the CDR3 is TGTGCCAGCAGCCCCTTAGCGGGGTCCTACAATGAGCAGTTCTTC.

This chain's CDR3 is CASRTGQGITDTQYF. The CDR3 coding sequence is TGTGCCAGCAGAACCGGACAGGGGATAACAGATACGCAGTATTTT. This rearrangement joins TRBV7-2 to TRBJ2-3; 9 nucleotides align to TRBD1. This CDR3 spans 15 amino acids. CDR1 is SGHTA, CDR2 FQGNSA, per germline. J gave up 3 bases and V 6 bases, and 7 bases lay outside the gene matches. The full variable domain, completed using reference TRBV7-2 and TRBJ2-3, is GAGVSQSPSNKVTEKGKDVELRCDPISGHTALYWYRQSLGQGLEFLIYFQGNSAPDKSGLPSDRFSAERTGGSVSTLTIQRTQQEDSAVYLCASRTGQGITDTQYFGPGTRLTVL.

Concerning this clone itself: Distinct nucleotide sequences in the sample also encode this CDR3. The rearrangement uses TRBV5-1 and TRBJ2-2, with D maybe TRBD1 (5 bases). V was shortened by 0 bases and J by 6 bases, with 6 bases between the two germline ends. The CDR3 has 13 residues. CDR1 is SGHRS, CDR2 YFSETQ, per germline. The CDR3 sequence: CASSLGGAGELFF. As DNA, the CDR3 is TGCGCCAGCAGCTTGGGGGGCGCCGGGGAGCTGTTTTTT.

This chain links TRBV5-1 with TRBJ2-2; maybe TRBD2 (6 bases). The V end lost 1 base, the J end lost 3 bases, and 10 bases lay between the germline ends. The CDR3 loop spans 15 amino acids. Germline V gene sequence: CDR1 SGHRS, CDR2 YFSETQ. CDR3 coding DNA: TGCGCCAGCAGCTTGTCGGGACTGGACACCGGGGAGCTGTTTTTT. It codes for CASSLSGLDTGELFF.

The chain links TRBV12-5 to TRBJ1-2, with 11 bases that match TRBD1. Unmatched junction bases numbered 8, after V lost 4 bases and J lost 7 bases. CDR3 length: 15 amino acids. In germline, CDR1 is LGHNT, CDR2 FRNRAP. This CDR3 reads CASGYRDRGFSGYTF. DNA for the CDR3: TGTGCTAGTGGTTACCGGGACAGGGGGTTCTCTGGCTACACCTTC.

V usage is TRBV27 and J usage is TRBJ1-3; D possibly corresponds to TRBD1 (6 bases). V was cut by 1 base and J by 2 bases, with 15 bases left in between. This CDR3 contains 17 residues. Germline lookup yields CDR1 MNHEY and CDR2 SMNVEV (reference sequence). CDR3 DNA: TGTGCCAGCAGTTTATTTGGGTTGGGGGGCCCTGGAAACACCATATATTTT. It encodes CASSLFGLGGPGNTIYF.

This clone has just a few counts. The chain links TRBV27 to TRBJ2-7, with D hard to call. V was trimmed by 4 bases and J by 3 bases, leaving 4 bases between them. This CDR3 contains 11 residues. Germline loops: CDR1 MNHEY, CDR2 SMNVEV (reference sequence). The CDR3 bases are TGTGCCAGCAGTTCAAACTACGAGCAGTACTTC. It translates to CASSSNYEQYF.

This rearrangement joins TRBV7-2 to TRBJ1-5, with a possible D match to TRBD1 (5 bases). This CDR3 has 16 residues. The V end lost 2 bases, the J end lost 1 base, and 12 bases lay between the germline ends. Germline V gives CDR1 SGHTA, CDR2 FQGNSA. The CDR3 sequence: CASSLNPGLSNQPQHF. The CDR3 nucleotides are TGTGCCAGCAGCTTAAATCCGGGGCTAAGCAATCAGCCCCAGCATTTT. Together with reference TRBV7-2 and TRBJ1-5, the CDR3 gives the full variable domain: GAGVSQSPSNKVTEKGKDVELRCDPISGHTALYWYRQSLGQGLEFLIYFQGNSAPDKSGLPSDRFSAERTGGSVSTLTIQRTQQEDSAVYLCASSLNPGLSNQPQHFGDGTRLSIL.

V gene TRBV19 combines with J gene TRBJ2-1; 12 bases are shared with TRBD2. The germline V gene encodes CDR1 LNHDA and CDR2 SQIVND (reference sequence). This CDR3 region has 16 residues. Trimming cost V 7 bases and J 4 bases; bases outside gene matches: 8. The CDR3 DNA reads TGTGCCAGTACCCTGGCCGGGACTAGCGGGTACAATGAGCAGTTCTTC. Its protein is CASTLAGTSGYNEQFF.

This clone is a singleton in its sample. This rearrangement joins TRBV5-1 to TRBJ2-7; TRBD2 matches at 9 bases. Unmatched junction bases numbered 1, after V lost 0 bases and J lost 3 bases. Germline assignment: CDR1 SGHRS and CDR2 YFSETQ. The CDR3 loop spans 14 amino acids. In nucleotides, the CDR3 is TGCGCCAGCAGCTTGGGACTAGCGGTCTACGAGCAGTACTTC. Translated, it gives CASSLGLAVYEQYF.

The chain carries TRBV2 and TRBJ1-4; D gene ambiguous. V lost 7 bases to trimming and J lost 3 bases, with 12 bases between them. Germline V gene lookup returns CDR1 SNHLY and CDR2 FYNNEI. CDR3 length: 14 amino acids. For the CDR3, the DNA is TGTGCCAGCAAACTATTCTGGGCTAATGAAAAACTGTTTTTT. The encoded protein is CASKLFWANEKLFF.

V gene TRBV7-6 combines with J gene TRBJ2-3; 7 bases are shared with TRBD2. CDR3 length: 13 amino acids. V lost 5 bases and J lost 1; bases outside the gene matches: 0. Germline V gene sequence: CDR1 SGHVS, CDR2 FNYEAQ. CDR3 region: CASSGRGTDTQYF. DNA of the CDR3: TGTGCCAGCAGCGGGAGGGGCACAGATACGCAGTATTTT.

The chain has TRBV7-3 and TRBJ1-1; the D is unclear. The V end was cut by 5 bases, the J end by 4 bases, with 11 bases between. From germline, CDR1 is SGHTA and CDR2 FQGTGA. The CDR3 runs to 13 residues. DNA of the CDR3: TGTGCCAGCAGCGAATGGGTGAGCACTGAAGCTTTCTTT. It yields the protein CASSEWVSTEAFF. Combining the CDR3 with reference TRBV7-3 and TRBJ1-1 gives the whole variable domain GAGVSQTPSNKVTEKGKYVELRCDPISGHTALYWYRQSLGQGPEFLIYFQGTGAADDSGLPNDRFFAVRPEGSVSTLKIQRTERGDSAVYLCASSEWVSTEAFFGQGTRLTVV.

This clone came up a few times. This sequence joins TRBV5-1 and TRBJ1-5; D possibly corresponds to TRBD1 (6 bases). The CDR3 has 13 amino acids. Germline V gene data show CDR1 as SGHRS and CDR2 as YFSETQ. The V and J ends lost 4 bases and 6 bases respectively, with 11 bases between them. The CDR3 nucleotides read TGCGCCAGCAGCGGGGAGGGGGGTCAGCCCCAGCATTTT. Translating gives CASSGEGGQPQHF.

The gene calls are TRBV7-9 and TRBJ1-1; D not resolved. CDR3 length equals 13 residues. Per the germline V gene, CDR1 is SEHNR and CDR2 is FQNEAQ (reference sequence). The V gene lost 2 bases and the J gene lost 5 bases, with 9 bases spanning the gap. Here the CDR3 DNA reads TGTGCCAGCAGCTTACGAGGATTTACTGAAGCTTTCTTT. Translating gives CASSLRGFTEAFF.

V and J are TRBV2 and TRBJ2-4; D is undetermined. Trimming stripped 4 bases from V and 0 bases from J, with 13 bases between. Germline V gene data show CDR1 as SNHLY and CDR2 as FYNNEI. This CDR3 comprises 16 residues. CDR3 in DNA: TGTGCCAGCAGTGGGCTAAATTTTCTAGCCAAAAACATTCAGTACTTC. Its protein product is CASSGLNFLAKNIQYF.

The chain recombines TRBV20-1 with TRBJ1-1; 7 bases match TRBD1. CDR1 and CDR2 from the germline V gene are DFQATT and SNEGSKA (reference sequence). Germline trimming cut 5 bases from V and 10 bases from J; bases unmatched to any gene: 7. The CDR3 is made up of 11 amino acids. The CDR3 loop reads CSAGLGDRAFF. As DNA, the CDR3 is TGCAGTGCTGGGCTTGGGGACAGAGCTTTCTTT.

This clone was seen a single time. The J gene is TRBJ1-2, the V gene TRBV19; 7 bases fit TRBD1. Germline V gene data show CDR1 as LNHDA and CDR2 as SQIVND (reference sequence). The CDR3 runs 15 residues. The J segment lost 5 bases and the V segment lost 2 bases, leaving 8 bases of the junction unmatched. CDR3 loop: CASSIRGQTLYGYTF. Here the CDR3 DNA reads TGTGCCAGTAGTATAAGGGGACAGACTCTTTATGGCTACACCTTC.

The chain carries TRBV5-1 and TRBJ2-1; 10 positions match TRBD2. The trim removed 3 bases at V and 8 bases at J, leaving 8 bases unmatched. CDR3 length: 15 amino acids. The germline CDR1 and CDR2 sequences are SGHRS and YFSETQ. The CDR3 is CASSSSSGGIDEQFF. DNA of the CDR3: TGCGCCAGCAGCTCATCTAGCGGGGGAATAGATGAGCAGTTCTTC.